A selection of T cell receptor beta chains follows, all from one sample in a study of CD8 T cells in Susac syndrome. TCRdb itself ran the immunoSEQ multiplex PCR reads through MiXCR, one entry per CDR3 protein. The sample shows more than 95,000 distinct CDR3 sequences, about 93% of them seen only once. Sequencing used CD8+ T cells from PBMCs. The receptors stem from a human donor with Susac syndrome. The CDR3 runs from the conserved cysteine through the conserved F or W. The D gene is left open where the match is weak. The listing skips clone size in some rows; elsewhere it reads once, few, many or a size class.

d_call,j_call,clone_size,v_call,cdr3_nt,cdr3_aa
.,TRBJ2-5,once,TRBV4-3,TGCGCCAGCAGCCAAGGGAGGGGACCATTAGAGACCCAGTACTTC,CASSQGRGPLETQYF
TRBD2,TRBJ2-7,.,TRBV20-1,TGCAGTGCGAGCAGCGGGGGGCCCTCCTACGAGCAGTACTTC,CSASSGGPSYEQYF
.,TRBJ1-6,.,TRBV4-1,TGCGCCAGCAGCCCCGAGGGGGAGGTTTCACCCCTCCACTTT,CASSPEGEVSPLHF
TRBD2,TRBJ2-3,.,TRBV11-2,TGTGCCAGCAGCTCCGGGACTAGCGGGGGTGGAGCAGATACGCAGTATTTT,CASSSGTSGGGADTQYF
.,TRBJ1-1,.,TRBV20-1,TGCAGTGCTAGAGATGGGCCGTCCACTGAAGCTTTCTTT,CSARDGPSTEAFF
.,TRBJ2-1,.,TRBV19,TGTGCCAGCGAGGAGGGGGGAAGCTCCTACAATGAGCAGTTCTTC,CASEEGGSSYNEQFF
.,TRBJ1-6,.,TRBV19,TGTGCCAGTAGCGGACACTCTGACATCTATAATTCACCCCTCCACTTT,CASSGHSDIYNSPLHF
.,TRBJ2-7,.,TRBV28,TGTGCCACCACAAGAGGGGGTTACGAGCAGTACTTC,CATTRGGYEQYF
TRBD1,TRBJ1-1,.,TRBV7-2,TGTGCCAGCAGCGACCCAGGGGCAGGGGGATACATGAACACTGAAGCTTTCTTT,CASSDPGAGGYMNTEAFF
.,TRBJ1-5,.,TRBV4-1,TGCGCCAGCAGCCAAGATTTTGGGGGGTACGAGCAGCCCCAGCATTTT,CASSQDFGGYEQPQHF
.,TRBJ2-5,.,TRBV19,TGTGCCAGTTTCCTATTACAGGGTCGGGAGACCCAGTACTTC,CASFLLQGRETQYF
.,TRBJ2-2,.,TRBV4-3,TGCGCCAGCAGCCAAGACCGACGGGACATCCTCCCGAACACCGGGGAGCTGTTTTTT,CASSQDRRDILPNTGELFF
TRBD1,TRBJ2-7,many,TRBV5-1,TGCGCCAGCAGCACCGGGACAGGGTCCTACGAGCAGTACTTC,CASSTGTGSYEQYF
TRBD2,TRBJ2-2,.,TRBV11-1,TGTGCCAGCAGCCCGATACTAGCCGGGACTAGCGGGTCAGCACACACCGGGGAGCTGTTTTTT,CASSPILAGTSGSAHTGELFF
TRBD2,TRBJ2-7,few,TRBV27,TGTGCCAGCAGTCCGAAGACTAGCGGATACGAGCAGTACTTC,CASSPKTSGYEQYF
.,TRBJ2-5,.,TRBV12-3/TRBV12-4,TGTGCCAGCAGTTTGCTCAGGAAAGAGACCCAGTACTTC,CASSLLRKETQYF
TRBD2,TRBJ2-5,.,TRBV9,TGTGCCAGCAGCGCGGGGACTAGCGGGATGGAGACCCAGTACTTC,CASSAGTSGMETQYF
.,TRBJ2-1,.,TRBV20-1,TGCAGTGCTAGGGGGTGGGTAGAGATTGAGCAGTTCTTC,CSARGWVEIEQFF
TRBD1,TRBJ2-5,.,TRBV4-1,TGCGCCAGCAGGAGGACAGGGAGAGAGACCCAGTACTTC,CASRRTGRETQYF
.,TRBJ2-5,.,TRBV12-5,TGTGCTAGTGGTTTGGTACTGGGGGCAGGGGTGGAGACCCAGTACTTC,CASGLVLGAGVETQYF
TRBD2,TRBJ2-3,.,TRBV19,TGTGCCAGTAGTATGGGGCGGGAGGGCCTGGAGGATACGCAGTATTTT,CASSMGREGLEDTQYF
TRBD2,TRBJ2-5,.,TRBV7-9,TGTGCCAGCAGCTTAGCCCGACTAGCGCGAAAAGAGACCCAGTACTTC,CASSLARLARKETQYF
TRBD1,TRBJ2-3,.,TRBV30,TGTGCCGTATCAGGGGGCGCGCCAGATACGCAGTATTTT,CAVSGGAPDTQYF
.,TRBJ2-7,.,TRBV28,TGTGCCAGCAGTTTGCAACAGAGTTTCTACGAGCAGTACTTC,CASSLQQSFYEQYF
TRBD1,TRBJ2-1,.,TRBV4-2,TGTGCCAGCAGCCAAGAGGTACGGACAGGGTTCCACAATGAGCAGTTCTTC,CASSQEVRTGFHNEQFF
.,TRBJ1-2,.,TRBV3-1,TGTGCCAGCAGCCCGGGAAATAACTATGGCTACACCTTC,CASSPGNNYGYTF
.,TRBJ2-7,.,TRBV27,TGTGCCAGCAGTTTAGGCCGGGGGAGTTACGAGCAGTACTTC,CASSLGRGSYEQYF
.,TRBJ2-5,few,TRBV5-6,TGCGCCAGCAGCTTCCAAGAGACCCAGTACTTC,CASSFQETQYF